The T cell receptor (beta chain) described here comes from a study of blood T cell repertoires in COVID-19. The trim removed 5 bases at V and 4 bases at J, leaving 6 bases unmatched. CDR1 and CDR2 from the germline V gene are SGHTS and YDEGEE. This CDR3 is built from 14 residues. Method: immunoSEQ multiplex PCR; TCRdb's copy keeps in-frame clones and lacks some. The table includes roughly 500,000 clones, approximately 89% detected once. The receptor was isolated from a man between 18 and 29 years old with COVID-19, enrolled during active disease. Sequenced: peripheral blood. The rearrangement joins TRBV5-8 to TRBJ2-4, with 7 nucleotides matching TRBD1. The CDR3 region has the DNA TGTGCCAGCAGGCCTTTGGACAGGAAAAACATTCAGTACTTC. It yields the protein CASRPLDRKNIQYF.